The sequence of this T cell receptor beta chain was determined in a study of shared clonotypes between healthy human individuals. Whole-study findings and limits: Sampling involved blood alone; tissue repertoires likely differ.

Generated by immunoSEQ multiplex PCR, the TCRdb table keeps only in-frame clones and is missing some. The sample consists of fewer than 650,000 clones, 76% of them appearing once. A note on this clone: Antigen specificity is unknown.

The CDR3 sequence is 16 residues long. CDR1 is MNHEY, CDR2 SMNVEV, per germline (reference sequence). V gave up 6 bases and J gave up 5 bases; unmatched junction bases: 12. The sample comprised PBMCs. The sequence was obtained from a woman in her thirties or forties in good health. Some clones in this sample may be carry-over from other donors' samples. V usage is TRBV27 and J usage is TRBJ1-4, with TRBD1 matching 7 bases. CDR3 in amino acids: CASRPTGNGLNEKLFF. Written as DNA, the CDR3 is TGTGCCAGCAGGCCGACAGGGAACGGGCTAAATGAAAAACTGTTTTTT.